This T cell receptor beta chain was sequenced during a study of T cells in Graves' hyperthyroidism and ophthalmopathy. This clonotype was counted ten times or more. Its antigen is unknown. Over 18 months, lack of ophthalmopathy progression marked Graves' hyperthyroidism as stable. Cells are PBMCs isolated from about 10 ml of fresh blood. It was RNA transcripts that yielded the amplified TCR beta CDR3 regions. The HTBI set primed first-round TCR CDR3 RT-PCR. TCRdb called the multiplex PCR reads again in MiXCR, with one record for every CDR3 protein. The sample shows hundreds of thousands of distinct CDR3 sequences, around 15% of them seen only once. The study, taken as a whole, reports: The model anticipated ophthalmopathy a median about six months pre-onset. Among thyroid clonotypes expanded above 0.001, most also appeared in blood.

Germline assignment: CDR1 SGDLS and CDR2 YYNGEE. V lost 0 bases to trimming and J lost 6 bases, with 10 bases between them. The CDR3 has 14 residues. The clonotype originates from a woman aged 18-35 years with Graves' hyperthyroidism. The sample consisted of blood. The V call is TRBV9, the J call TRBJ2-1; D might be TRBD1 (6 bases). The CDR3 nucleotides are TGTGCCAGCAGCGTAGCTCTAGGGGGCAATGAGCAGTTCTTC. Translated: CASSVALGGNEQFF.